This TCR beta chain comes out of a study of blood T cell repertoires in COVID-19. Germline V gene sequence: CDR1 SGDLS, CDR2 YYNGEE. The length of the CDR3 is 15 residues. V dropped 0 bases and J dropped 4; count of bases not matched to a gene: 4. Repertoires were generated with immunoSEQ multiplex PCR, while TCRdb's copy carries only in-frame clones and drops some. The sample yields approximately 100,000 clones, approximately 89% seen once. The material sequenced was peripheral blood. This chain connects TRBV9 to TRBJ2-1, with 7 bases aligning to TRBD2. This TCR was recovered from a man in his 60s with acute or convalescent COVID-19. CDR3 in DNA: TGTGCCAGCAGCGTAGTAGCGGGTACGTACAATGAGCAGTTCTTC. Its translation: CASSVVAGTYNEQFF.